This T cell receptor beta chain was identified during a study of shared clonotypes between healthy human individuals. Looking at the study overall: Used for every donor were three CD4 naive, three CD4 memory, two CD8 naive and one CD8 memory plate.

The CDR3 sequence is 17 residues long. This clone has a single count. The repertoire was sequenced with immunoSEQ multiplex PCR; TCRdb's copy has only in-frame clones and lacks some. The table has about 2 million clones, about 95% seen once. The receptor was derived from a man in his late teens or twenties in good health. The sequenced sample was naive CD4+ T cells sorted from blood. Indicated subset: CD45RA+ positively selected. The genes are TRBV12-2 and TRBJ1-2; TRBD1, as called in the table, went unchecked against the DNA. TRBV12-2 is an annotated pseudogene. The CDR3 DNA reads TGTGCAAGTCGCTTAGAGTTCCGGACAGAATATAACTATGGCTACACCTTC. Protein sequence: CASRLEFRTEYNYGYTF.